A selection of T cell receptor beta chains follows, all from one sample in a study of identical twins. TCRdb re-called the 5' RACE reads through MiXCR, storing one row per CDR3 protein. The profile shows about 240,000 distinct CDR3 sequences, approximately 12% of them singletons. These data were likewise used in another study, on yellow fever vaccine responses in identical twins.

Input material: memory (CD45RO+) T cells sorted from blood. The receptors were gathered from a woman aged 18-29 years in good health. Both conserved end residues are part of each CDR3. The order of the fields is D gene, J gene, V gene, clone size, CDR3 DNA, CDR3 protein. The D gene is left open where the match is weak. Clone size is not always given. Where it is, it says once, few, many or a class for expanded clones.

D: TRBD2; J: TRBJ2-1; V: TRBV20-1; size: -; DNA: TGCAGTGCTAGCGGGCGACTAGCGGGAGGGTATGAGCAGTTCTTC; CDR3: CSASGRLAGGYEQFF
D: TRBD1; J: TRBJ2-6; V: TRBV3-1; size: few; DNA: TGTGCCAGCAGCCCCCACAGGGGGCAAGGGGCCAACGTCCTGACTTTC; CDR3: CASSPHRGQGANVLTF
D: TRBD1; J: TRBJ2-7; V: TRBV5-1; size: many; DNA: TGCGCCAGCAGCCCAGACAGGGGGCGGTACGAGCAGTACTTC; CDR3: CASSPDRGRYEQYF
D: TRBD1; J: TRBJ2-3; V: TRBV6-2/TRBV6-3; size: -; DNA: TGTGCCAGCAGCTTGGACAGGGTTTTAGATACGCAGTATTTT; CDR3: CASSLDRVLDTQYF
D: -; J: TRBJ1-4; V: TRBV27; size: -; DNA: TGTGCCAGCAGTTTATCGAGGGCCTCTAATGAAAAACTGTTTTTT; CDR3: CASSLSRASNEKLFF
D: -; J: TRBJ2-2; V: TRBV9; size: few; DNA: TGTGCCAGCAGCGTAGTCAGCGGGGAGCTGTTTTTT; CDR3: CASSVVSGELFF
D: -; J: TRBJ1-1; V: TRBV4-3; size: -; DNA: TGCGCCAGCAGCCAGGACAACATACGCTCTGAAGCTTTCTTT; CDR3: CASSQDNIRSEAFF
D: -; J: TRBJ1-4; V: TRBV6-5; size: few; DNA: TGTGCCAGCAGTTATGGAGGGGATAATGAAAAACTGTTTTTT; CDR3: CASSYGGDNEKLFF
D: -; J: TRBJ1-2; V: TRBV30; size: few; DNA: TGTGCCTGGATGAACCGGAGGGGTGGCTACACCTTC; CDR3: CAWMNRRGGYTF
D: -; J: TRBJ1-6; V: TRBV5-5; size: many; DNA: TGTGCCAGCAGCTTGCTCGGGTCCTATAATTCACCCCTCCACTTT; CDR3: CASSLLGSYNSPLHF
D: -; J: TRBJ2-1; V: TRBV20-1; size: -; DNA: TGCAGTGCTTTTTACGACAGTAATGAGCAGTTCTTC; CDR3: CSAFYDSNEQFF
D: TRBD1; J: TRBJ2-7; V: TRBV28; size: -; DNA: TGTGCCAGCAGAGAAGGGGGACAGGGGGTAGGAGAGCAGTACTTC; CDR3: CASREGGQGVGEQYF
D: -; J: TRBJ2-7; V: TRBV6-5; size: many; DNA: TGTGCCAGCAGTAACGTTGGCGAGCAGTACTTC; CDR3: CASSNVGEQYF
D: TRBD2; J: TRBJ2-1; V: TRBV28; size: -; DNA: TGTGCCAGCAGATCTGGGGGGGAGGAAGAGCAGTTCTTC; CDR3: CASRSGGEEEQFF
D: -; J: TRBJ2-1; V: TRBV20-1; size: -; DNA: TGCAGTGCTAGAGATGGGCTGTTATCCTACAATGAGCAGTTCTTC; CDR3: CSARDGLLSYNEQFF
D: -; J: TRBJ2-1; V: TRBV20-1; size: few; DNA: TGCAGTGCTAGAGATAGATTTGGATCCTACAATGAGCAGTTCTTC; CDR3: CSARDRFGSYNEQFF
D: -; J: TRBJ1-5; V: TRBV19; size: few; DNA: TGTGCCAGTAGTATAGAGGGAGGGAATCACCCCCAGCATTTT; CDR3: CASSIEGGNHPQHF
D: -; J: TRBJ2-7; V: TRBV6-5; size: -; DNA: TGTGCCAGCAGTTCCCGCAGCCGGCAGTACTTC; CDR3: CASSSRSRQYF
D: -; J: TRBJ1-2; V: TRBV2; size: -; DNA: TGTGCCAGCAGTGAGAAAGTGGGTTCCTATGGCTACACCTTC; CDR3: CASSEKVGSYGYTF
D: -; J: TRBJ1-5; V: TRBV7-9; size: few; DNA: TGTGCCAGCAGCTTAGATGGGGGGCAGGGTCAGCCCCAGCATTTT; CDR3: CASSLDGGQGQPQHF
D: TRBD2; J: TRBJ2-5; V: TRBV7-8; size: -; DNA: TGTGCCAGCAGCTTCCGGACTAGCGTTGAGACCCAGTACTTC; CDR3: CASSFRTSVETQYF
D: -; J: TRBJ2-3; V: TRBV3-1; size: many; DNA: TGTGCCAGCCGAACTAAAACAGATACGCAGTATTTT; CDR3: CASRTKTDTQYF
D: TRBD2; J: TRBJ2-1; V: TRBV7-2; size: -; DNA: TGTGCCAGCAGCCCTTCTAGCGGGAGATCCTACAATGAGCAGTTCTTC; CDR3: CASSPSSGRSYNEQFF
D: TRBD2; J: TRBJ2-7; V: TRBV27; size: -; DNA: TGTGCCAGCAGTGTAGTCGGGACTAGGTCCCACGAGCAGTACTTC; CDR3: CASSVVGTRSHEQYF
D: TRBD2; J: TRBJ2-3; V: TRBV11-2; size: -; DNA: TGTGCCAGCAGCCTCAGGCCCGCTAGCGGGGGGGCGACAGATACGCAGTATTTT; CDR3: CASSLRPASGGATDTQYF
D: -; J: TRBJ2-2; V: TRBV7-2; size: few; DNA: TGTGCCAGCAGCTTATATTTTGACGGGGAGCTGTTTTTT; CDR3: CASSLYFDGELFF
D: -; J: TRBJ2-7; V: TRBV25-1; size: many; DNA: TGTGCCAGCAGTTCCCGCGGACTGGGCGAGCAGTACTTC; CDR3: CASSSRGLGEQYF
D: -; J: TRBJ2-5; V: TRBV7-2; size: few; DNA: TGTGCCAGCAGCCTCAGGGGAAAGCTTATTGAGACCCAGTACTTC; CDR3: CASSLRGKLIETQYF
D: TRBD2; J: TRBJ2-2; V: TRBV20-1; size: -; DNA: TGCGGTGCTAGAGATGTACTAGCGGGAGGGAACACCGGGGAGCTGTTTTTT; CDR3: CGARDVLAGGNTGELFF
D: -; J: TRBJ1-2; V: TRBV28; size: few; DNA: TGTGCCAGCAGTTTACCCCCAGCAGGGAGCGACTATGGCTACACCTTC; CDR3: CASSLPPAGSDYGYTF
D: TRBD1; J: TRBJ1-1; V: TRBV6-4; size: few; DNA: TGTGCCAGCAGTGACTCCCCGGGACAGGGGGCCACTGAAGCTTTCTTT; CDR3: CASSDSPGQGATEAFF
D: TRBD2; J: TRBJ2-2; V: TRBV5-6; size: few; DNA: TGTGCCAGCAGTCTGGGGCTAGCGGGGAAGATGAACACCGGGGAGCTGTTTTTT; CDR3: CASSLGLAGKMNTGELFF
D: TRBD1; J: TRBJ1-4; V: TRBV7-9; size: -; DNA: TGTGCCAGCAGCTTAGGGGTGGGACAGCGTGAAAAACTGTTTTTT; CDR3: CASSLGVGQREKLFF
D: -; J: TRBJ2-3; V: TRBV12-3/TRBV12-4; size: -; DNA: TGTGCCAGCAGTTTGGGGATTCTTAGCACAGATACGCAGTATTTT; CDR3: CASSLGILSTDTQYF
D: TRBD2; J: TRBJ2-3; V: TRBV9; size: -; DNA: TGTGCCAGCAGCCATAACTCCGGGACTAGCGGGTCCTCCACAGATACGCAGTATTTT; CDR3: CASSHNSGTSGSSTDTQYF
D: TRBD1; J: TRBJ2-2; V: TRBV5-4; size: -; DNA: TGTGCCAGCAGCTTCCGGGACAGGGGCACCGGGGAGCTGTTTTTT; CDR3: CASSFRDRGTGELFF
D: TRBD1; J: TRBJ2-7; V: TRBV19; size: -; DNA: TGTGCCAGCCAGGACCGGGACAGGAGCTCCTACGAGCAGTACTTC; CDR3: CASQDRDRSSYEQYF
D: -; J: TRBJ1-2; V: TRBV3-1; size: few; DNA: TGTGCCAGCAGCCAAGAGGGGGGGGCTGTCTATGGCTACACCTTC; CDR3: CASSQEGGAVYGYTF
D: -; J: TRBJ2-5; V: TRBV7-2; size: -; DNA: TGTGCCAGCAGCTTAGGACTTCAGGGTGTGACCCAGTACTTC; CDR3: CASSLGLQGVTQYF
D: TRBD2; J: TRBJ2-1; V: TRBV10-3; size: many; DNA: TGTGCCATCAGGACGAGCGGGGCTGAGCAGTTCTTC; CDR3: CAIRTSGAEQFF
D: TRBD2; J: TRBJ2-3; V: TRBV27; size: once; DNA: TGTGCCAGCAGTCCAACCCGACTAGCCTTGAGCACAGATACGCAGTATTTT; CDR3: CASSPTRLALSTDTQYF
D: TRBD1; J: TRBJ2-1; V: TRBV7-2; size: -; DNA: TGTGCCAGCAGCTTAGCGGGACAGGGTACTGGCAGTGAGCAGTTCTTC; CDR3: CASSLAGQGTGSEQFF
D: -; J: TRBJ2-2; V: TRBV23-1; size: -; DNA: TGCGCCAGCAGTCATTCTGGGCCTCGACCCTCCGGGGAGCTGTTTTTT; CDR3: CASSHSGPRPSGELFF
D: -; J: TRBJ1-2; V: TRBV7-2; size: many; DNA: TGTGCCAGCCGCCCCGGCAGGGACAATGGCTACACCTTC; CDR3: CASRPGRDNGYTF